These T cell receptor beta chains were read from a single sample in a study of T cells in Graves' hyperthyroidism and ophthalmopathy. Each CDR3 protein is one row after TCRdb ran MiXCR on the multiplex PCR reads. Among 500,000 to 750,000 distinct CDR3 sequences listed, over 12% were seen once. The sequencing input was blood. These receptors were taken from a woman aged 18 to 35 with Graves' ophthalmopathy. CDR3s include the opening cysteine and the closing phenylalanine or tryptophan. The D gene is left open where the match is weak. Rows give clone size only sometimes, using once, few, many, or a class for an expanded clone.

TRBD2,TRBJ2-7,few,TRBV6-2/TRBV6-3,CASTPLAGAYEQYF,TGTGCCAGCACCCCTCTAGCGGGGGCCTACGAGCAGTACTTC
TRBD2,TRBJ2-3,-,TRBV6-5,CASSYSTSPPDTQYF,TGTGCCAGCAGTTACTCGACTAGCCCACCAGATACGCAGTATTTT
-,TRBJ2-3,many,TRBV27,CASKGGTTDTQYF,TGTGCCAGCAAGGGCGGGACCACAGATACGCAGTATTTT
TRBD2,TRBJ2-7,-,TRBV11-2,CASSPAGGVYEQYF,TGTGCCAGCAGCCCCGCGGGGGGCGTCTACGAGCAGTACTTC
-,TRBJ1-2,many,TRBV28,CASSFPWKGFMSLNGYTF,TGTGCCAGCAGTTTTCCCTGGAAGGGATTCATGTCCCTTAATGGCTACACCTTC
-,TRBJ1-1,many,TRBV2,CASSLAVEAFF,TGTGCCAGCAGCCTAGCAGTGGAAGCTTTCTTT
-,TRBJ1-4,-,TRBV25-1,CASSDVRGGGEKLFF,TGTGCCAGCAGTGACGTTCGTGGAGGCGGGGAAAAACTGTTTTTT
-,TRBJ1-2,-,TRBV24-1,CATSEADYGYTF,TGTGCCACCAGTGAGGCGGACTATGGCTACACCTTC
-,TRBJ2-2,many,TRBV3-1,CASSQDGTGELFF,TGTGCCAGCAGCCAAGACGGGACCGGGGAGCTGTTTTTT
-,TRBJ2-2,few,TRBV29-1,CSVEKVAGELFF,TGCAGCGTTGAAAAGGTTGCCGGGGAGCTGTTTTTT
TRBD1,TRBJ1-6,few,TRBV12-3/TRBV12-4,CASRPRDRAAYNSPLHF,TGTGCCAGCAGACCCCGGGACAGGGCTGCCTATAATTCACCCCTCCACTTT
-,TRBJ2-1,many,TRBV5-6,CASSHGSSYNEQFF,TGTGCCAGCAGTCATGGGAGCTCCTACAATGAGCAGTTCTTC